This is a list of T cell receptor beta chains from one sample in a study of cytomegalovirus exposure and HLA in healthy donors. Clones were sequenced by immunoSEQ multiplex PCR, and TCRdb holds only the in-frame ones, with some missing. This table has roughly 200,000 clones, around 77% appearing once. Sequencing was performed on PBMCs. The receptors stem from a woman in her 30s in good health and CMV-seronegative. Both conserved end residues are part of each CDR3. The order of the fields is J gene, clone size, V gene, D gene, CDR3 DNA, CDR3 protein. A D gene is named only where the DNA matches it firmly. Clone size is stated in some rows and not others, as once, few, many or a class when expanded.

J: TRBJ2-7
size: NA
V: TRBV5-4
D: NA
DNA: TGTGCCAGCAGCTTTAACCCCGGCACTTTTACGACGGGCGAGCAGTACTTC
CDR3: CASSFNPGTFTTGEQYF

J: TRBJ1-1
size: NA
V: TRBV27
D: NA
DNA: TGTGCCAGCAGTAGAAATGGGGGTTGGGAGGGAGCTTTCTTT
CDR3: CASSRNGGWEGAFF

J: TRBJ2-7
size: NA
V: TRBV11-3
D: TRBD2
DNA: TGTGCCAGCAGCCTTACCGGACTAGCGGGGGAGCAGTACTTC
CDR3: CASSLTGLAGEQYF

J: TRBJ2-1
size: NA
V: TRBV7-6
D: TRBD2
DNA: TGTGCCAGCAGCTTGGGCCCCGGACTAGCGGGGTCCTACAATGAGCAGTTCTTC
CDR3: CASSLGPGLAGSYNEQFF

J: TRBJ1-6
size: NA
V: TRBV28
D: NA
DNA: TGTGCCAGCAGTCTTACCTTACAGGGAGGGTATAATTCACCCCTCCACTTT
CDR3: CASSLTLQGGYNSPLHF

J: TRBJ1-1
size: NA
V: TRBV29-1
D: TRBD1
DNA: TGCAGCGCCCTTAAACAGGGGAGGAACACTGAAGCTTTCTTT
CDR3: CSALKQGRNTEAFF

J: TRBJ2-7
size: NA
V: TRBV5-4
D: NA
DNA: TGTGCCAGCAGCTTCAGGGGCGGGTACGAGCAGTACTTC
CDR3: CASSFRGGYEQYF

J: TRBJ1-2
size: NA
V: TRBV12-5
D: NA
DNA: TGTGCTAGTGGCCATACCCGGAGAGGAGATGGCTACACCTTC
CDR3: CASGHTRRGDGYTF

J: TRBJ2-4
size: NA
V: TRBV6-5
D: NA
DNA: TGTGCCAGCAGTTACTCGCGGGTTTTAGGGAACATTCAGTACTTC
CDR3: CASSYSRVLGNIQYF

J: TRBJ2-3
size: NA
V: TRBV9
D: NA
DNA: TGTGCCAGCAGCACAGGGACCATTAGCACAGATACGCAGTATTTT
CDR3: CASSTGTISTDTQYF

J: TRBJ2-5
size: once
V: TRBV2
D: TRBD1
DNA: TGTGCCAGCAGATTTACCCCGGGACAGGGGGGAGAGACCCAGTACTTC
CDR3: CASRFTPGQGGETQYF

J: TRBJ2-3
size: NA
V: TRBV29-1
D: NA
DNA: TGCAGCGTTGACCAGGGTGGCACAGATACGCAGTATTTT
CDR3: CSVDQGGTDTQYF

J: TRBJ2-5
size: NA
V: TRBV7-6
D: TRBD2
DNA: TGTGCCAGCAGCCCCTGGGCGGGGGAGTACCAAGAGACCCAGTACTTC
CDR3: CASSPWAGEYQETQYF